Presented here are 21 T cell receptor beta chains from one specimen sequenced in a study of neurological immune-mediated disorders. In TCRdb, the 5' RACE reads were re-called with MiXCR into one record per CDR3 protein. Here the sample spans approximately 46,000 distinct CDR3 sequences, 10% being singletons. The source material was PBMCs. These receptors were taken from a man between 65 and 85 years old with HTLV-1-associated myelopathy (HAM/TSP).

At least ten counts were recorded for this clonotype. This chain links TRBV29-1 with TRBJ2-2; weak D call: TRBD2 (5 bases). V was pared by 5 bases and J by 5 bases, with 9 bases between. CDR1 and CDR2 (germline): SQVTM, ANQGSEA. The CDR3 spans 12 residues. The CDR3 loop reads CSVRTETGELFF. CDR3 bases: TGCAGCGTTAGGACTGAAACCGGGGAGCTGTTTTTT.

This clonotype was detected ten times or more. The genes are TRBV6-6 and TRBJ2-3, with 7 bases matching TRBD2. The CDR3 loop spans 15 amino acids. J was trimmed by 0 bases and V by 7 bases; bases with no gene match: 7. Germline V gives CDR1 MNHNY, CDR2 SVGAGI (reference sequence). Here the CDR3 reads CASKKERGSTDTQYF. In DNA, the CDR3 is TGTGCCAGCAAAAAAGAGCGGGGTAGCACAGATACGCAGTATTTT.

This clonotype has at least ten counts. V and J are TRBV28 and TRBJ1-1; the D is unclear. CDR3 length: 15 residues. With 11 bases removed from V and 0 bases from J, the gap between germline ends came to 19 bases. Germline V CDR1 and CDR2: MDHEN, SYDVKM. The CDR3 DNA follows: TGTGCCGGTAAGCCGATTCCAGGAATGAACACTGAAGCTTTCTTT. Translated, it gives CAGKPIPGMNTEAFF.

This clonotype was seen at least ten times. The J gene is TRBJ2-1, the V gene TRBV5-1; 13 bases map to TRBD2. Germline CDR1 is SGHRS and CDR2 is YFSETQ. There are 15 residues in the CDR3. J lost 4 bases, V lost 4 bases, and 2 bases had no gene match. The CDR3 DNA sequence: TGCGCCAGCAGCGTGACTAGCGGGGGGTACAATGAGCAGTTCTTC. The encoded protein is CASSVTSGGYNEQFF.

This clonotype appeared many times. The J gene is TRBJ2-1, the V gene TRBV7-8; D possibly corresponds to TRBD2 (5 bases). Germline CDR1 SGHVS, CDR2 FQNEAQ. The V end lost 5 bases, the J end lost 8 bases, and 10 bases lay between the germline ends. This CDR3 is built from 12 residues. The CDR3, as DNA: TGTGCCAGCAGCCTTTTGGAGGATGAGCAGTTCTTC. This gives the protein CASSLLEDEQFF.

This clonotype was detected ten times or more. This CDR3 is CASSESSGRSQETQYF. The DNA of the CDR3 is TGTGCCAGCAGTGAATCTAGCGGGAGGTCCCAAGAGACCCAGTACTTC. The J gene is TRBJ2-5, the V gene TRBV2, with 11 nucleotides matching TRBD2. V was pared by 2 bases and J by 1 base, with 3 bases of the junction left unmatched. The CDR3 spans 16 residues. In germline, CDR1 is SNHLY, CDR2 FYNNEI.

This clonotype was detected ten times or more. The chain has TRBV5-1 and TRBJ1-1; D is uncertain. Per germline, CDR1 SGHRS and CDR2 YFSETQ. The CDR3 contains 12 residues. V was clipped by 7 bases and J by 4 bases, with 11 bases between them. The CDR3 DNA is TGCGCCAGCGGCGACCGGGGCACTGAAGCTTTCTTT. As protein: CASGDRGTEAFF. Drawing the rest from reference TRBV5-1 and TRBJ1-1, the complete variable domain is KAGVTQTPRYLIKTRGQQVTLSCSPISGHRSVSWYQQTPGQGLQFLFEYFSETQRNKGNFPGRFSGRQFSNSRSEMNVSTLELGDSALYLCASGDRGTEAFFGQGTRLTVV.

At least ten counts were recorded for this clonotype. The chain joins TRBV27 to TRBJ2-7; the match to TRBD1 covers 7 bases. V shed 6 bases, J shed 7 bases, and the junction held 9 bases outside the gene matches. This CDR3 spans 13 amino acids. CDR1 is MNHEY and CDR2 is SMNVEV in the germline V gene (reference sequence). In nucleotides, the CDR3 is TGTGCCAGCAGAAGACAGGGTGGAGGTGAGCAGTACTTC. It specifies CASRRQGGGEQYF.

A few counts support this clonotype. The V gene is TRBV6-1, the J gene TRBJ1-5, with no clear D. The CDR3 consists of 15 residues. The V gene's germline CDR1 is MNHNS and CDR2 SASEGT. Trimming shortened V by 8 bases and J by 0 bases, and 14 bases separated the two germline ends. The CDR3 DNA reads TGTGCCAGCTCTGAAGGGAGGGTTAGCAATCAGCCCCAGCATTTT. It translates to CASSEGRVSNQPQHF.

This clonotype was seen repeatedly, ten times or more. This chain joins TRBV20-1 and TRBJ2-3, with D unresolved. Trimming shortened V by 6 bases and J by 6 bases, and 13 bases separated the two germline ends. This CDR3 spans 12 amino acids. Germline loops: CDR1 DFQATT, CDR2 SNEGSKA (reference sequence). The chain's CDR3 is CSAADPSDTQYF. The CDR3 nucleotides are TGCAGTGCCGCCGACCCATCGGATACGCAGTATTTT.

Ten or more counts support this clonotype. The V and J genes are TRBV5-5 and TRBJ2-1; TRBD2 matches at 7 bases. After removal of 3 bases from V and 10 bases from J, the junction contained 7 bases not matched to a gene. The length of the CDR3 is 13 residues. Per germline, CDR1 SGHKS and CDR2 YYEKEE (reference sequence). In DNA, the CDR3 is TGTGCCAGCAGCTGGGACTATACAAACGAGCAGTTCTTC. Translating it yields CASSWDYTNEQFF.

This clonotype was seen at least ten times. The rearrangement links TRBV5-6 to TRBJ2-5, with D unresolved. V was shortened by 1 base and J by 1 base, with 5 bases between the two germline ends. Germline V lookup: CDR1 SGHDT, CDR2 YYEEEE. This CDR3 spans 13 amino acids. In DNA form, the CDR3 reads TGTGCCAGCAGCTTGTTCCTCCAAGAGACCCAGTACTTC. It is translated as CASSLFLQETQYF.

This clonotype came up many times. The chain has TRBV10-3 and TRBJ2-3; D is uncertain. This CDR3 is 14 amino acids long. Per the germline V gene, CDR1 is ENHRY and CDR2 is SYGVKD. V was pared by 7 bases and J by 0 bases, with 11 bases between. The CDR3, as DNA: TGTGCCATCAAGTCCCAACTCAGCACAGATACGCAGTATTTT. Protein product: CAIKSQLSTDTQYF.

As DNA, the CDR3 is TGCGCCAGCAGCCAAGGTAGAGGGTTTGAGCAGTTCTTC. Encoded protein: CASSQGRGFEQFF. The chain is built from TRBV4-3 and TRBJ2-1; perhaps TRBD2 as D (5 bases). The CDR3 totals 13 residues. V lost 1 base to trimming and J lost 9 bases, with 10 bases between them. CDR1 and CDR2 (germline): LGHNA, YSLEER.

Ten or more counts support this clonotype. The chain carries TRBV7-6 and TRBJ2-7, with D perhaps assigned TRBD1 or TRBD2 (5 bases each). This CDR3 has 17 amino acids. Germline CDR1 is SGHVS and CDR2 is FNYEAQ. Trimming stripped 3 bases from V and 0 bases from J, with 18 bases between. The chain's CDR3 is CASSLARPGRGSYEQYF. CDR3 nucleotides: TGTGCCAGCAGCTTGGCCCGACCGGGACGGGGCTCCTACGAGCAGTACTTC.

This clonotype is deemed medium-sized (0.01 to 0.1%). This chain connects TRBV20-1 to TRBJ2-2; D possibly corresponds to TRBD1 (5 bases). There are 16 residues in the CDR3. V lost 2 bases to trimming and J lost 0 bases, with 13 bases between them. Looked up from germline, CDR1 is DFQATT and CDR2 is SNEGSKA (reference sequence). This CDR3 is CSARPLGQANTGELFF. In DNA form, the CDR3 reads TGCAGTGCTAGACCTCTGGGGCAGGCGAACACCGGGGAGCTGTTTTTT.

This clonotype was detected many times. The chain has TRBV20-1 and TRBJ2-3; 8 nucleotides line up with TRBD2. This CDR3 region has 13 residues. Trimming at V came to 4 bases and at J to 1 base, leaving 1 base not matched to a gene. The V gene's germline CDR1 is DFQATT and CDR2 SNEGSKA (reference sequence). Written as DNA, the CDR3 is TGCAGTGCTAAGACTAGCGGCACAGATACGCAGTATTTT. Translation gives CSAKTSGTDTQYF.

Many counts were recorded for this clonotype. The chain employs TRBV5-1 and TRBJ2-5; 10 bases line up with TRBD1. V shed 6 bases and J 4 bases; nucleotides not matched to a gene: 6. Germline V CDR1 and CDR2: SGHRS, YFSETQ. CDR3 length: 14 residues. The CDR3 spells CASKETGGLETQYF. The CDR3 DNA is TGCGCCAGCAAAGAGACAGGGGGCTTAGAGACCCAGTACTTC.

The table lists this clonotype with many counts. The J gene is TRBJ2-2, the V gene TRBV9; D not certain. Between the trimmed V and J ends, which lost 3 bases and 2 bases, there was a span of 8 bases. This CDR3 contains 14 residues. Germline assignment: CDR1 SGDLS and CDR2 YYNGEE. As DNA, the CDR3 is TGTGCCAGCAGCGCCCGACTCAACACCGGGGAGCTGTTTTTT. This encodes CASSARLNTGELFF.

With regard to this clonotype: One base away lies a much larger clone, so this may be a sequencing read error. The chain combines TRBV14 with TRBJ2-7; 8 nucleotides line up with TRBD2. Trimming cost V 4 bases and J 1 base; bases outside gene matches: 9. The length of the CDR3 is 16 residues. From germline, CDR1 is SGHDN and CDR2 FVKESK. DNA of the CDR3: TGTGCCAGCAGCCGGGGACCAGCGGGAGAATCCTACGAGCAGTACTTC. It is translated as CASSRGPAGESYEQYF. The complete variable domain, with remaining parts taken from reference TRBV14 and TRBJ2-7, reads EAGVTQFPSHSVIEKGQTVTLRCDPISGHDNLYWYRRVMGKEIKFLLHFVKESKQDESGMPNNRFLAERTGGTYSTLKVQPAELEDSGVYFCASSRGPAGESYEQYFGPGTRLTVT.

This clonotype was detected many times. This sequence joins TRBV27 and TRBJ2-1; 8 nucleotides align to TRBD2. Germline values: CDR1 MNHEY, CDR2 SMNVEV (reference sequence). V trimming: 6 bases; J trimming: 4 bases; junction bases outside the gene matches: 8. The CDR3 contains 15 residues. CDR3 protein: CASSPVGGGYNEQFF. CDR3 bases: TGTGCCAGCAGCCCGGTCGGGGGGGGTTACAATGAGCAGTTCTTC.